This T cell receptor (beta chain) originates from a study of T cell changes during pregnancy in multiple sclerosis. The CDR3 runs 15 residues. The V end lost 1 base, the J end lost 4 bases, and 11 bases lay between the germline ends. Per the germline V gene, CDR1 is SGDLS and CDR2 is YYNGEE. Assay: immunoSEQ multiplex PCR; the TCRdb copy retains only in-frame clones and omits some. The sample records 32,000 or so clones, around 90% being singletons. Source: CD8+ T cells from peripheral blood mononuclear cells, taken in the first trimester of pregnancy. The chain joins TRBV9 to TRBJ1-4, with D maybe TRBD1 (6 bases). This receptor was obtained from a female donor with multiple sclerosis, enrolled in a pregnancy study. DNA for the CDR3: TGTGCCAGCAGCGTAACAGGGCACTATAATGAAAAACTGTTTTTT. Residues: CASSVTGHYNEKLFF.